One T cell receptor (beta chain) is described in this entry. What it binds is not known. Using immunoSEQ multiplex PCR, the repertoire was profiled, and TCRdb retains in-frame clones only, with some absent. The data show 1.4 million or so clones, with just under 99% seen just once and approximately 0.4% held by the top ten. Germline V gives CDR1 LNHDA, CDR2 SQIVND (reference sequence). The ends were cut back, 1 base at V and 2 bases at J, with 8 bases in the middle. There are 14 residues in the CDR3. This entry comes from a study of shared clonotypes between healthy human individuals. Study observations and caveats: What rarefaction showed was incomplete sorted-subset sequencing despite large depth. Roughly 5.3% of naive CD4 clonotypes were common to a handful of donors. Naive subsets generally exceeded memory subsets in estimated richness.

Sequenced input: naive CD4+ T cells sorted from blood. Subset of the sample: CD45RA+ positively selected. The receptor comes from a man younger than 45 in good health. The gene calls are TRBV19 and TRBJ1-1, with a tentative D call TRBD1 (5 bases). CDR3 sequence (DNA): TGTGCCAGTAGTATAGTGAGGGGAAACACTGAAGCTTTCTTT. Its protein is CASSIVRGNTEAFF.